The clone carrying this TCR beta chain was counted many times. These data originate in a study of regulatory T cells in long-lasting Graves disease. Construction of the TCR beta libraries employed iRepertoire HTBI primers in conjunction with Arm-PCR of CDR3 regions. TCRdb used MiXCR to reprocess the multiplex PCR reads, holding one entry per CDR3 protein. The repertoire consists of a few hundred thousand distinct CDR3 sequences, with approximately 10% occurring once and the leading ten covering 15% to 20%. Per the germline V gene, CDR1 is LNHDA and CDR2 is SQIVND (reference sequence). V lost 8 bases, J lost 7 bases, and 14 bases lay in between. The CDR3 covers 12 residues. The time point: newly diagnosed GD, antithyroid drugs for less than 3 months. From RNA extracted from PBMCs, the TCR library was made. These same data were also listed under a study on T cells in Graves' hyperthyroidism and ophthalmopathy. That source adds: Patients aged 18 to 65 had newly diagnosed hyperthyroidism lasting under 2 months.

J is TRBJ1-1 and V is TRBV19, with D possibly being TRBD1 (5 bases). The clonotype was recovered from a young woman with Graves disease. Here the sequenced sample was peripheral blood mononuclear cells (PBMCs), taken at new diagnosis, from a patient treated with antithyroid drugs. The CDR3 DNA is TGTGCCAGTCTTTCGGCGGGGGTTGAAGCTTTCTTT. This codes for CASLSAGVEAFF.